Reported below is one T cell receptor (beta chain). Its specificity is unknown. The CDR3 extends over 13 amino acids. V lost 3 bases and J lost 15, with 18 bases in between. Germline V gene sequence: CDR1 MGHDK, CDR2 SYGVNS. Sample-barcoded 5' priming and a J-beta primer mix drove a second PCR of 7 to 11 cycles. Every cDNA molecule bore a tag from a template-switch adaptor containing 12 random nucleotides. TCRdb re-called the 5' RACE reads with MiXCR, one entry per CDR3 protein. The table has over a million distinct CDR3 sequences, 35% to 45% seen once. These data belong to a study of blood T cells in healthy people across ages. Study results and caveats: The recorded TCR beta diversity per million T cells decreased in a roughly linear manner with age. Observed TCR beta diversity showed a strong correlation with the percentage of naive T cells as measured by flow cytometry. Unsorted PBMCs prevented conclusive naive versus antigen-experienced comparison.

The source material was blood. The chain recombines TRBV25-1 with TRBJ2-1; TRBD1 might be the D (6 bases). The origin of this receptor is a young woman in good health. The DNA of the CDR3 is TGTGCCAGCAGTGATCCAACAGGGTACGGTTGGTTCTTC. This gives the protein CASSDPTGYGWFF.